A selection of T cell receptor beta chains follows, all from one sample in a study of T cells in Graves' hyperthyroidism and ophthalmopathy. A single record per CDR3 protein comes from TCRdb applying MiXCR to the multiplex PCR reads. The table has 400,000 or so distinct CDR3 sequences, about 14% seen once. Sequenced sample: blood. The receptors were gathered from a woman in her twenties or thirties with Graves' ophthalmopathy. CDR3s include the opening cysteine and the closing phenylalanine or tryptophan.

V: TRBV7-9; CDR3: CASSLGGGKYEQYF
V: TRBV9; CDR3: CASEGDNGAGELFF
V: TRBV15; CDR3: CATSRDTNGAGELFF
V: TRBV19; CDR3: CASSTGPGQGSNIQYF
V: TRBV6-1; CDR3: CASMGRTEAFF
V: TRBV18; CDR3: CASSMVSAGARNNEQFF
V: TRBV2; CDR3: CASSWGASNEQFF
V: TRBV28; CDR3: CASSLADGGWEDTQYF
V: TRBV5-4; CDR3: CASSLGQQDNEQFF
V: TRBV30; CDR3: CAWNKDEKGLNEQFF
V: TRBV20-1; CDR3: CSARGAAGTGNLAAGYEQYF
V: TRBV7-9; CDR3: CASSSTGTGVLNTEAFF
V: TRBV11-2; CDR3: CASSNGGRTDTQYF
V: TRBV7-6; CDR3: CASSPRLAGGKNIQYF
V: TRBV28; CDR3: CAINVGGYEQYF
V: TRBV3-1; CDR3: CASWGPGASGGMDEQFF
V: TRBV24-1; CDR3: CATSDLSGGLTDTQYF
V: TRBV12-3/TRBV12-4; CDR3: CASSSDGRGELFF
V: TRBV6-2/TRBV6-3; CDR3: CASRTGVDSPLHF
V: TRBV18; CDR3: CASSPLSSAYEQFF
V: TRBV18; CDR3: CASSPPTGAWDEAFF
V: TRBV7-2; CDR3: CASSLVLGTLDPSSYNEQFF
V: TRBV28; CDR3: CASKQGAGSNQPQHF
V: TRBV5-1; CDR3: CASRSQGTQNTGELFF
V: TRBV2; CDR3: CASTGGEQFF
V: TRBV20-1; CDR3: CSAETGGWVRNPTSTDTQYF
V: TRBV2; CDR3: CASKDGVSGGPGETQYF
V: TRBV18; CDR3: CASSRDSSSYEQYF
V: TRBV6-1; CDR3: CASSDIGLGGATDTQYF
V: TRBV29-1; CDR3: CSVGTPGNTIYF
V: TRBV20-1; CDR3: CSARTSGGQEDTQYF
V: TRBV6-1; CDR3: CASSDWGSTNTGELFF
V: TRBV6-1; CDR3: CASRETDVSGEQFF
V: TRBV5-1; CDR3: CASSRPTGGAGANVLTF
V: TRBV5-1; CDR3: CASSLPAGGDETQYF
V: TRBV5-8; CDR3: CASSSKKGTSKQETQYF
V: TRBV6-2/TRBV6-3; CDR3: CASSSHVGETNQPQHF